This TCR beta chain is drawn from a study of response to subunit inactivated influenza vaccine. This clonotype was counted between two and nine times. From the RT-PCR reads, TCRdb called clonotypes with MiXCR, one entry per CDR3 protein. The sample yields some 550,000 distinct CDR3 sequences, less than 25% seen once. Germline CDR1 is MNHNS and CDR2 is SASEGT. CDR3 size: 15 residues. V was pared by 5 bases and J by 4 bases, with 14 bases between. This sample was also put to use in a study of T cells expressing NK-cell markers. That report adds: What made the TCR beta cDNA was 5'RACE template switching with UMIs. Sorted T-cell subsets CD3+CD56+NKG2C+, CD3+CD56+NKG2C- and CD3+CD56-NKG2C+ were TCR beta-sequenced. In several experiments, sorting was restricted to alpha-beta TCR T cells by an anti-gamma-delta TCR antibody. HCMV specificity of expanded NKG2C+ T cell clones remained unclear.

The origin of this receptor is a man aged 50-60 years who received an inactivated influenza vaccine. The source was CD4+ T cells sorted from PBMCs, collected 11 to 12 days after vaccination. The chain is built from TRBV6-1 and TRBJ2-2; D remains unclear. The CDR3 nucleotides read TGTGCCAGCAGTCCAGGCGCGGTCGTCACCGGGGAGCTGTTTTTT. Amino acid sequence: CASSPGAVVTGELFF.